One and the same sample provided the 2 T cell receptor beta chains below, sequenced in a study of early T cells in non-severe SARS-CoV-2 infection. TCRdb re-called the 5' RACE reads with MiXCR, one entry per CDR3 protein. The data show about 61,000 distinct CDR3 sequences, 7.5% to 10% seen once. Sample: whole blood. These receptors came from an adult who was a healthcare worker with PCR-confirmed SARS-CoV-2 infection or an uninfected control (not recorded which).

The chain links TRBV14 to TRBJ2-2; 9 nucleotides align to TRBD1. The CDR3 is made up of 15 amino acids. Germline-derived CDR1 and CDR2 are SGHDN and FVKESK. Losses at the gene ends were 4 bases for V and 4 bases for J; bases not matched to a gene: 4. Here the CDR3 reads CASSPRDRVTGELFF. Written as DNA, the CDR3 is TGTGCCAGCAGCCCCCGGGACAGGGTCACCGGGGAGCTGTTTTTT.

The chain combines TRBV12-3 or TRBV12-4 with TRBJ2-7; 8 nucleotides align to TRBD1. V lost 4 bases to trimming and J lost 4 bases; unmatched junction nucleotides: 3. CDR3 size: 13 residues. The CDR3 spells CASSYRGAYEQYV. The CDR3, as DNA: TGTGCCAGCAGTTACAGGGGGGCTTACGAGCAGTACGTC.